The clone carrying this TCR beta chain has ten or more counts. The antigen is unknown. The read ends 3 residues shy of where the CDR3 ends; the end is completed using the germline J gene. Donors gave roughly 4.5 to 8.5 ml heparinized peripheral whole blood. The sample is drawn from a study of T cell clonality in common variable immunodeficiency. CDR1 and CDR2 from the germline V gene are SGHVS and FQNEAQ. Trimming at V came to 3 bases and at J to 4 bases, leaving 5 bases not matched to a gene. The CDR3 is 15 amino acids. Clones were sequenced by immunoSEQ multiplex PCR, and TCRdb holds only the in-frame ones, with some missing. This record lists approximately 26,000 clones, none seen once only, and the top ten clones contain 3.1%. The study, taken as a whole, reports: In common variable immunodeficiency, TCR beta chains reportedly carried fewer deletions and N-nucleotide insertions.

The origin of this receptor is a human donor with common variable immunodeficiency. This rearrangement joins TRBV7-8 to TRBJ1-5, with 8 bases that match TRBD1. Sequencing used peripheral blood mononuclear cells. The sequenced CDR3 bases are TGTGCCAGCAGCTTCGGACAGGGACAAAATCAGCCC. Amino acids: CASSFGQGQNQP. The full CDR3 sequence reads CASSFGQGQNQPQHF.